This paragraph covers one T cell receptor beta chain sequence. This specimen belongs to a study of PD-L1 blockade in urothelial cancer. The CDR3 sequence is 17 residues long. The germline V gene encodes CDR1 LNHDA and CDR2 SQIVND (reference sequence). V dropped 1 base and J dropped 2; count of bases not matched to a gene: 7. Time point noted: pretreatment peripheral blood. Sequenced by immunoSEQ multiplex PCR; TCRdb stores in-frame clones only, minus some. The sample shows 40,000 to 50,000 clones, 80% to 90% of them seen only once. The chain recombines TRBV19 with TRBJ2-1; 8 bases are a match to TRBD1. The sequence was obtained from a man between 65 and 85 years old with urothelial cancer. This material consisted of PBMCs, taken around atezolizumab (anti-PD-L1) treatment. DNA for the CDR3: TGTGCCAGTAGTATAGCTGGGGAACAGGGGGCCTACAATGAGCAGTTCTTC. It translates to CASSIAGEQGAYNEQFF.